One T cell receptor (beta chain) is described in this entry. Its antigen is as yet unknown. The data stem from a study of PD-1 blockade in mismatch repair-deficient tumors. General study points: Rapid post-treatment expansion, then contraction, generally preceding radiologic response, marked tumor-resident clones.

The germline V gene has CDR1 LNHDA and CDR2 SQIVND (reference sequence). V lost 5 bases and J 2 bases, leaving 16 bases between the germline ends. This CDR3 spans 15 amino acids. This table comes from immunoSEQ multiplex PCR, and its TCRdb copy is limited to in-frame clones, with some not included. The sample yields some 110,000 clones, about 83% seen once. This sample comprised peripheral blood, obtained roughly 13 months after starting pembrolizumab. The receptor was derived from an adult with mismatch repair-deficient cancer. The V call is TRBV19, the J call TRBJ2-7, with D possibly matching TRBD2 (7 bases). CDR3 nucleotide sequence: TGTGCCAGTAGTGCGGGGGCTAGTAGGACCTACGAGCAGTACTTC. This gives the protein CASSAGASRTYEQYF.